The next 3 T cell receptor beta chains were all read from a single sample in a study of blood T cell repertoires in COVID-19. TCRdb's copy holds only in-frame clones and misses some; the assay was immunoSEQ multiplex PCR. The sample has roughly 240,000 clones, about 85% seen once. Material for sequencing was peripheral blood. The receptors come from a man younger than 35 with active or convalescent COVID-19.

The chain uses TRBV6-6 and TRBJ2-7, with unresolved D. V lost 6 bases and J 2 bases, leaving 17 bases between the germline ends. CDR3 length equals 15 residues. Germline V gene lookup returns CDR1 MNHNY and CDR2 SVGAGI (reference sequence). This chain's CDR3 is CASRRNGTNTYEQYF. The CDR3 DNA follows: TGTGCCAGCAGGAGGAACGGAACCAATACCTACGAGCAGTACTTC.

The CDR3 loop is CASSDGDEQFF. The CDR3 nucleotides are TGTGCCAGCAGCGACGGGGATGAGCAGTTCTTC. This chain joins TRBV12-3 or TRBV12-4 and TRBJ2-1; possibly TRBD2 for D (5 bases). Deletions cut 6 bases from V and 8 bases from J, with 8 bases between. The CDR3 spans 11 residues.

The rearrangement joins TRBV6-5 to TRBJ1-4; D is ambiguous. The germline V gene encodes CDR1 MNHEY and CDR2 SVGAGI. CDR3 length equals 13 residues. The V end lost 2 bases, the J end lost 3 bases, and 4 bases lay between the germline ends. CDR3 sequence (DNA): TGTGCCAGCAGTTACGTCTCTAATGAAAAACTGTTTTTT. Translating it yields CASSYVSNEKLFF.